The 20 T cell receptor beta chains below all came from one sample that was sequenced in a study of cytomegalovirus exposure and HLA in healthy donors. PCR employed 60 Vbeta and 13 Jbeta primers. Only in-frame clones appear in the TCRdb table, and some are missing; sequencing was by immunoSEQ multiplex PCR. The sample holds 110,000 to 150,000 clones. The sequenced sample consisted of PBMCs. These receptors were obtained from a man in his forties or fifties in good health and CMV-seronegative.

The genes are TRBV11-3 and TRBJ2-2; TRBD1 aligns across 11 bases. CDR3 size: 15 residues. V shed 4 bases, J shed 5 bases, and the junction held 3 bases outside the gene matches. The germline V gene has CDR1 SGHNT and CDR2 YENEEA. CDR3 nucleotides: TGTGCCAGCAGCTCGGACAGGGGGCGAACCGGGGAGCTGTTTTTT. Translation gives CASSSDRGRTGELFF.

The chain couples TRBV7-2 to TRBJ2-7; TRBD1 matches at 9 bases. Germline CDR1 SGHTA, CDR2 FQGNSA. V gave up 3 bases and J gave up 3 bases; unmatched junction bases: 6. CDR3 size: 15 residues. The CDR3 DNA follows: TGTGCCAGCAGCTTCGACAGGGGGACGGACTACGAGCAGTACTTC. Its protein is CASSFDRGTDYEQYF.

This chain connects TRBV18 to TRBJ1-5; perhaps TRBD1 as D (5 bases). The CDR3 spans 14 residues. Deletions cut 3 bases from V and 5 bases from J, with 11 bases between. Germline CDR1 KGHSH, CDR2 LQKENI. Here the CDR3 DNA reads TGTGCCAGCTCACCGCAGGGATCTCATCAGCCCCAGCATTTT. Translating it yields CASSPQGSHQPQHF.

V and J are TRBV6-1 and TRBJ1-5, with 7 bases aligning to TRBD1. The CDR3 runs to 15 residues. The V gene's germline CDR1 is MNHNS and CDR2 SASEGT. J gave up 3 bases and V 3 bases, and 5 bases lay outside the gene matches. CDR3 sequence (DNA): TGTGCCAGCAGTGAGCGGGACAGAAACAATCAGCCCCAGCATTTT. It specifies CASSERDRNNQPQHF.

This chain uses TRBV5-6 with TRBJ1-5; 8 bases are shared with TRBD1. The CDR3 consists of 15 residues. With 0 bases clipped from V and 7 bases from J, the junction kept 6 bases outside the gene matches. The germline V gene has CDR1 SGHDT and CDR2 YYEEEE. CDR3 sequence (DNA): TGTGCCAGCAGCTTGGGCCAGGGGGCCCGACAGCCCCAGCATTTT. Residues: CASSLGQGARQPQHF.

The V and J genes are TRBV29-1 and TRBJ2-3; 8 positions match TRBD2. J gave up 0 bases and V 7 bases, and 3 bases lay outside the gene matches. CDR3 size: 13 residues. CDR1 and CDR2 (germline): SQVTM, ANQGSEA. The CDR3 protein is CSGSGVSTDTQYF. Here the CDR3 DNA reads TGCAGCGGTAGCGGGGTTAGCACAGATACGCAGTATTTT.

The chain joins TRBV5-6 to TRBJ2-1, with D uncertain. V lost 4 bases and J lost 4, with 12 bases in between. The CDR3 loop spans 14 amino acids. The germline V gene encodes CDR1 SGHDT and CDR2 YYEEEE. The CDR3 region is CASSHTLLYNEQFF. For the CDR3, the DNA is TGTGCCAGCAGCCACACCTTACTATACAATGAGCAGTTCTTC.

V usage is TRBV7-9 and J usage is TRBJ2-5; tentative D call: TRBD2 (5 bases). This CDR3 has 10 amino acids. The V end was cut by 5 bases, the J end by 11 bases, with 9 bases between. Looked up from germline, CDR1 is SEHNR and CDR2 is FQNEAQ (reference sequence). The DNA of the CDR3 is TGTGCCAGCAGCCGGGATGTGCAGTACTTC. Amino acids: CASSRDVQYF.

Details on this clone: Distinct nucleotide sequences in the sample also encode this CDR3. V is TRBV5-8 and J is TRBJ1-3, with TRBD1 matching 7 bases. The V gene's germline CDR1 is SGHTS and CDR2 YDEGEE. V gave up 0 bases and J gave up 0 bases; unmatched junction bases: 0. CDR3 length: 15 residues. CDR3 DNA sequence: TGTGCCAGCAGCTTGGGGACAGGCTCTGGAAACACCATATATTTT. This gives the protein CASSLGTGSGNTIYF.

The genes are TRBV10-3 and TRBJ2-3, with 12 bases identical to TRBD2. The CDR3 consists of 20 residues. Germline V gene data show CDR1 as ENHRY and CDR2 as SYGVKD. With V trimmed by 4 bases and J by 1 base, 15 bases remained unmatched. CDR3 protein: CAISGTSGAPVPSGTDTQYF. The DNA for the CDR3 is TGTGCCATCAGTGGGACTAGCGGGGCGCCAGTACCTTCTGGCACAGATACGCAGTATTTT.

This chain uses TRBV18 with TRBJ2-3; TRBD1 aligns across 8 bases. V lost 6 bases, J lost 6 bases, and 5 bases stayed unmatched. The germline V gene has CDR1 KGHSH and CDR2 LQKENI. There are 13 residues in the CDR3. In DNA form, the CDR3 reads TGTGCCAGCTCGACAGGGGCGGGGGATACGCAGTATTTT. It specifies CASSTGAGDTQYF.

The chain couples TRBV7-9 to TRBJ1-3, with 7 bases fitting TRBD1. Germline CDR1 reads SEHNR; CDR2 reads FQNEAQ (reference sequence). The CDR3 sequence is 15 residues long. V lost 5 bases and J lost 2; bases outside the gene matches: 6. The CDR3 DNA follows: TGTGCCAGCAGCCAAAGTAGGGGGCCTGGAAACACCATATATTTT. It yields the protein CASSQSRGPGNTIYF.

The V gene is TRBV5-1, the J gene TRBJ2-3, with TRBD2 identical over 9 bases. J gave up 2 bases and V 1 base, and 5 bases lay outside the gene matches. Germline loops: CDR1 SGHRS, CDR2 YFSETQ. The CDR3 covers 16 residues. This CDR3 is CASSLLRGGDTDTQYF. In DNA, the CDR3 is TGCGCCAGCAGCTTGTTGCGCGGGGGGGACACAGATACGCAGTATTTT.

The chain combines TRBV6-6 with TRBJ1-6; D unclear. The ends were cut back, 5 bases at V and 8 bases at J, with 16 bases in the middle. CDR3 length: 15 residues. Germline V gene sequence: CDR1 MNHNY, CDR2 SVGAGI (reference sequence). In DNA form, the CDR3 reads TGTGCCAGCAGTGCCACGGACTTCTCTTATTCACCCCTCCACTTT. This gives the protein CASSATDFSYSPLHF.

The chain carries TRBV9 and TRBJ1-2; D is uncertain. The CDR3 runs 13 residues. V shed 2 bases and J shed 7 bases, with 12 bases lying between them. Germline-derived CDR1 and CDR2 are SGDLS and YYNGEE. Here the CDR3 DNA reads TGTGCCAGCAGCGTTGCGGAGGACTGTGGCTACACCTTC. Protein product: CASSVAEDCGYTF.

The chain couples TRBV28 to TRBJ1-2; 12 bases are shared with TRBD1. The CDR3 is 14 amino acids. Trimming removed 6 bases from V and 8 bases from J; junction bases left unmatched: 7. Germline CDR1 is MDHEN and CDR2 is SYDVKM. The CDR3, as DNA: TGTGCCAGCAGACTGGGACAGGGGGCGGGGGGCTACACCTTC. Encoded protein: CASRLGQGAGGYTF.

The chain is built from TRBV7-3 and TRBJ2-2; 7 nucleotides align to TRBD1. This CDR3 spans 14 amino acids. V was clipped by 1 base and J by 6 bases; unmatched bases: 2. Germline loops: CDR1 SGHTA, CDR2 FQGTGA. CDR3 in amino acids: CASSLIDRAGELFF. CDR3 nucleotide sequence: TGTGCCAGCAGCTTAATAGACAGGGCCGGGGAGCTGTTTTTT.

This chain uses TRBV19 with TRBJ2-2; 8 bases fit TRBD1. The germline gives CDR1 LNHDA, CDR2 SQIVND (reference sequence). Trimming took 3 bases from V and 2 from J; bases not matched to a gene: 5. This CDR3 is built from 16 residues. The CDR3 DNA is TGTGCCAGTAGTATTTGGACAGGGTCAAACACCGGGGAGCTGTTTTTT. It translates to CASSIWTGSNTGELFF.

For the CDR3, the DNA is TGTGCCAGCAGCGTAGCGGACTATAGCACAGATACGCAGTATTTT. Translation: CASSVADYSTDTQYF. The chain carries TRBV9 and TRBJ2-3, with D possibly matching TRBD2 (6 bases). This CDR3 is built from 15 residues. Germline-derived CDR1 and CDR2 are SGDLS and YYNGEE. The germline V and J ends were trimmed by 0 bases and 0 bases, with 8 bases remaining between them.

V and J are TRBV9 and TRBJ1-1, with 7 bases matching TRBD1. V was pared by 3 bases and J by 10 bases, with 9 bases of the junction left unmatched. CDR1 is SGDLS and CDR2 is YYNGEE in the germline V gene. The CDR3 totals 13 residues. CDR3 amino acids: CASSAQGQRRAFF. In DNA, the CDR3 is TGTGCCAGCAGCGCTCAGGGACAGCGAAGAGCTTTCTTT.